This T cell receptor (beta chain) appears in the sequencing data of a study of blood T cell repertoires in COVID-19. J gave up 3 bases and V 6 bases, and 14 bases lay outside the gene matches. This CDR3 comprises 17 residues. CDR1 is SEHNR, CDR2 FQNEAQ, per germline (reference sequence). The assay was immunoSEQ multiplex PCR, and TCRdb's table has in-frame clones only and misses some. The sample carries 200,000 to 300,000 clones, around 86% recorded once. The receptor was isolated from a woman aged 55-70 years with COVID-19, enrolled during active disease. The V gene is TRBV7-9, the J gene TRBJ2-7; 10 nucleotides match TRBD1. The sample was peripheral blood. The CDR3 DNA sequence: TGTGCCAGCAGTCCGCGCGGGTCCGGGACAGGGGACTACGAGCAGTACTTC. Translating it yields CASSPRGSGTGDYEQYF. Looking up the rest from reference TRBV7-9 and TRBJ2-7 gives the full variable domain: DTGVSQNPRHKITKRGQNVTFRCDPISEHNRLYWYRQTLGQGPEFLTYFQNEAQLEKSRLLSDRFSAERPKGSFSTLEIQRTEQGDSAMYLCASSPRGSGTGDYEQYFGPGTRLTVT.